This TCR beta chain was identified in a study of T cell changes during pregnancy in multiple sclerosis. Sequencing used immunoSEQ multiplex PCR; TCRdb keeps in-frame clones, though not all of them. Of 75,000 to 95,000 clones in the sample, more than 85% were seen once. This clone was picked up one time. The V gene's germline CDR1 is SGDLS and CDR2 YYNGEE. This CDR3 spans 12 amino acids. V was clipped by 3 bases and J by 6 bases, with 10 bases between them. This TCR was sampled from a female donor with multiple sclerosis, enrolled in a pregnancy study. The genes are TRBV9 and TRBJ2-7; D is possibly TRBD2 (5 bases). The sample consisted of peripheral blood, taken in the first trimester of pregnancy. The CDR3 spells CASSGPGSEQYF. The CDR3 DNA reads as TGTGCCAGCAGCGGCCCGGGGAGCGAGCAGTACTTC.